This T cell receptor beta chain is from a study of blood T cells in healthy people across ages. Study information: Roughly one uniquely barcoded beta molecule per two T cells was captured.

Combining a sample-barcoded 5' primer with a J-beta primer mix, a second PCR ran for roughly 7 to 11 cycles. A template-switch adaptor with 12 random nucleotides tagged each cDNA molecule. TCRdb ran MiXCR on the 5' RACE reads and lists one entry per CDR3 protein. This table has over 1,300,000 distinct CDR3 sequences, 59% appearing once. Regarding this clonotype: Its antigen remains unknown.

The study's findings and limits: Diversity was higher, and naive CD4+ cells more numerous, in long-lived donors than in aged donors. Strong correlation linked observed beta diversity and percent naive T cells.

Germline CDR1 is KGHSH and CDR2 is LQKENI. Trimming left V 2 bases short and J 0 bases short, with 4 bases between. The CDR3 is made up of 13 amino acids. The sample consisted of blood. J is TRBJ2-5 and V is TRBV18; no reliable D call. The TCR sequence derives from a man in his late teens or twenties in good health. As DNA, the CDR3 is TGTGCCAGCTCACCAGTGGACCAAGAGACCCAGTACTTC. It specifies CASSPVDQETQYF.